This T cell receptor beta chain was sequenced during a study of cytomegalovirus exposure and HLA in healthy donors. Whole-study context: From HLA-typed donors, an early data release held roughly 80 million unique TCRs. Study findings and constraints: Among the CMV-associated chains, three were confirmed in vitro as specific for CMV antigens.

For this clone: Its antigen is not known.

J gave up 0 bases and V 5 bases, and 9 bases lay outside the gene matches. The CDR3 is made up of 16 amino acids. CDR1 is SGHAT, CDR2 FQNNGV, per germline. There were likely unrecorded immune exposures, though donors were nominally healthy when sampled. In the PCR, 60 Vbeta and 13 Jbeta primers were used. Profiling relied on immunoSEQ multiplex PCR, and the TCRdb table lists in-frame clones only, not all of them. Of under 110,000 clones detected, 70% to 80% appear once; the ten largest clones hold 2.8%. The chain is built from TRBV11-2 and TRBJ2-7; 8 bases agree with TRBD1. Sequencing was done on a sample of PBMCs. The clonotype comes from a female donor in good health and CMV-seronegative. CDR3 in DNA: TGTGCCAGCAGCGCACCGGGACAGGTGAGCTCCTACGAGCAGTACTTC. Translation gives CASSAPGQVSSYEQYF.